The clone carrying this T cell receptor (beta chain) was found many times. The data derive from a study of early T cells in non-severe SARS-CoV-2 infection. Study at large: Sequencing input comprised bulk RNA from unsorted whole blood; chain pairing was not available.

V was pared by 5 bases and J by 6 bases, with 16 bases of the junction left unmatched. The CDR3 covers 17 residues. Looked up from germline, CDR1 is LNHDA and CDR2 is SQIVND (reference sequence). Individual cDNA molecules received unique molecular identifiers. Via MiXCR, TCRdb re-called the 5' RACE reads, giving one row per CDR3 protein. The sample lists about 25,000 distinct CDR3 sequences; 4.3% were seen once. The sequencing sample was made of whole blood. The chain uses TRBV19 and TRBJ2-7, with 10 bases aligning to TRBD1. This receptor was identified in an adult who was a healthcare worker with PCR-confirmed SARS-CoV-2 infection or an uninfected control (not recorded which). CDR3 sequence reads: CASSRPGTGTGVREQYF. The CDR3 DNA sequence: TGTGCCAGTAGTCGACCGGGGACCGGGACAGGGGTACGCGAGCAGTACTTC.